This record looks at one T cell receptor (beta chain) sequence and its context. This record comes from a study of technical replicates of blood from several donors. Data came from immunoSEQ multiplex PCR; TCRdb stores just in-frame clones and leaves some out. The profile covers some 74,000 clones, with 95% to 98% appearing a single time and around 0.29% taken by the ten largest. V was shortened by 6 bases and J by 0 bases, with 7 bases between the two germline ends. The CDR3 has 13 amino acids. Germline loops: CDR1 ENHRY, CDR2 SYGVKD. This clonotype originated in a human donor in good health. The rearrangement joins TRBV10-3 to TRBJ2-3, with D uncertain. Sequencing used T cells isolated from PBMCs. CDR3 in amino acids: CAIRQISTDTQYF. In nucleotides, the CDR3 is TGTGCCATCAGGCAGATTAGCACAGATACGCAGTATTTT.